This T cell receptor beta chain was sequenced for a study of CD8 T cells in Susac syndrome. In blood CD8+ and CD4+ T cells, TCR beta underwent sequencing. Reverse transcription used about 0.5 to 1 ug RNA and random hexamers. One entry per CDR3 protein results from TCRdb running MiXCR on the immunoSEQ multiplex PCR reads. The sample has approximately 130,000 distinct CDR3 sequences, approximately 89% seen once; the top ten hold approximately 0.24%. This TCR was sampled from a human donor with multiple sclerosis. The sequenced sample consisted of CD8+ T cells from PBMCs.

In nucleotides, the CDR3 is TGTGCCAGCTCACAGGCGTCCCGTCAAGAGACCCAGTACTTC. Residues: CASSQASRQETQYF. The rearrangement links TRBV27 to TRBJ2-5; D is possibly TRBD1 (5 bases). Germline lookup yields CDR1 MNHEY and CDR2 SMNVEV (reference sequence). This CDR3 spans 14 amino acids. Trimming took 8 bases from V and 2 from J, leaving 15 bases between them.